Listed below are T cell receptor beta chains from one sample, sequenced in a study of T-cell reconstitution after alpha-beta-depleted transplantation in children. From the PCR reads, TCRdb called clonotypes with MiXCR, one entry per CDR3 protein. The sample contains 450,000 to 600,000 distinct CDR3 sequences, approximately 29% of which appear only once. This sample comprised PBMCs from the stem cell graft donor, obtained from the stem cell graft. The origin of the receptors is a human donor who donated a stem cell graft to a child with aplastic anemia. Both conserved end residues are part of each CDR3. The D gene is left open where the match is weak.

D: -; J: TRBJ1-1; V: TRBV20-1; CDR3: CSATGHGNTEAFF
D: -; J: TRBJ2-5; V: TRBV6-2/TRBV6-3; CDR3: CASRKHGYQETQYF
D: TRBD2; J: TRBJ2-1; V: TRBV6-5; CDR3: CASSYGVAGREQFF
D: -; J: TRBJ2-1; V: TRBV5-1; CDR3: CASSLGTSVYNEQFF
D: -; J: TRBJ2-1; V: TRBV20-1; CDR3: CSARVGGRNINEQFF
D: -; J: TRBJ2-1; V: TRBV7-2; CDR3: CASSLVRVYYNEQFF
D: TRBD2; J: TRBJ2-5; V: TRBV5-1; CDR3: CASSSREAETQYF
D: -; J: TRBJ1-2; V: TRBV21-1; CDR3: CAGDRKNYGYTF
D: TRBD2; J: TRBJ2-7; V: TRBV11-1; CDR3: CASSWTSGVYEQYF
D: TRBD1; J: TRBJ1-6; V: TRBV18; CDR3: CASSPTGQFNSPLHF
D: -; J: TRBJ1-2; V: TRBV12-3/TRBV12-4; CDR3: CASSLLAGTYGYTF
D: -; J: TRBJ1-4; V: TRBV10-3; CDR3: CAISAGEKLFF
D: -; J: TRBJ2-3; V: TRBV3-1; CDR3: CASSLDTTDTQYF
D: -; J: TRBJ1-4; V: TRBV29-1; CDR3: CSVTEAEKLFF
D: -; J: TRBJ1-1; V: TRBV5-4; CDR3: CASSLGTTPATTEAFF
D: -; J: TRBJ1-2; V: TRBV28; CDR3: CASSWTDTYGYTF
D: -; J: TRBJ1-5; V: TRBV29-1; CDR3: CSVGGSYSNQPQHF
D: TRBD1; J: TRBJ2-1; V: TRBV11-3; CDR3: CASSPGTGEEFF
D: TRBD1; J: TRBJ2-3; V: TRBV5-5; CDR3: CASSYPGTGKTDTQYF
D: TRBD1; J: TRBJ2-5; V: TRBV29-1; CDR3: CSVEKGRTGFKTQYF
D: -; J: TRBJ1-1; V: TRBV7-9; CDR3: CASSLDSSEAFF
D: TRBD1; J: TRBJ2-2; V: TRBV5-1; CDR3: CASSEGATGELFF
D: TRBD2; J: TRBJ2-1; V: TRBV7-3; CDR3: CASSVNGLAGDGEQFF
D: -; J: TRBJ1-4; V: TRBV7-2; CDR3: CASSPFGVQKLFF
D: -; J: TRBJ2-5; V: TRBV27; CDR3: CASSPTSQRTYKQETQYF
D: -; J: TRBJ1-3; V: TRBV20-1; CDR3: CSARDIGNTIYF
D: TRBD1; J: TRBJ2-7; V: TRBV6-1; CDR3: CASKPGQGNEQYF
D: -; J: TRBJ2-1; V: TRBV29-1; CDR3: CSVRQRVVNEQFF
D: TRBD1; J: TRBJ1-3; V: TRBV11-2; CDR3: CASSLSTGTAHF
D: TRBD1; J: TRBJ1-5; V: TRBV19; CDR3: CASQDRDYQPQHF
D: TRBD1; J: TRBJ1-2; V: TRBV29-1; CDR3: CSVGPDREYGYTF
D: -; J: TRBJ1-2; V: TRBV12-3/TRBV12-4; CDR3: CASSSSEPPWGYTF
D: -; J: TRBJ2-1; V: TRBV12-3/TRBV12-4; CDR3: CASRPLPGGYNEQFF
D: -; J: TRBJ2-4; V: TRBV29-1; CDR3: CSALVLASINRDIQYF
D: TRBD2; J: TRBJ2-2; V: TRBV20-1; CDR3: CSAPVGGRALAGELFF
D: TRBD2; J: TRBJ2-1; V: TRBV20-1; CDR3: CSAREREGSYNEQFF
D: -; J: TRBJ1-4; V: TRBV20-1; CDR3: CSAGGWTNEKLFF
D: TRBD1; J: TRBJ2-5; V: TRBV20-1; CDR3: CSARNNRGDFQETQYF
D: -; J: TRBJ2-7; V: TRBV7-2; CDR3: CASSLKRINLYEQYF
D: -; J: TRBJ2-1; V: TRBV4-3; CDR3: CASSQANRGFGKDNEQFF
D: -; J: TRBJ2-1; V: TRBV7-2; CDR3: CASSLASAGLTYNEQFF
D: TRBD2; J: TRBJ2-7; V: TRBV5-1; CDR3: CASSPGGGGGFYEQYF